Following are 27 T cell receptor beta chains from one sample sequenced in a study of cytomegalovirus exposure and HLA in healthy donors. The PCR had 60 Vbeta and 13 Jbeta primers. Only in-frame clones appear in the TCRdb table, and some are missing; sequencing was by immunoSEQ multiplex PCR. The data hold tens of thousands of clones, with roughly 78% observed a single time. The sample taken for sequencing was PBMCs. The receptor set was obtained from a male donor in good health and CMV-seropositive.

The J gene is TRBJ1-2, the V gene TRBV5-1; D ambiguous. Germline-derived CDR1 and CDR2 are SGHRS and YFSETQ. The V end was cut by 1 base, the J end by 4 bases, with 17 bases between. The CDR3 loop spans 16 amino acids. CDR3 sequence (DNA): TGCGCCAGCAGCTTGACAGATACTGGTTCAAGCTATGGCTACACCTTC. Translation: CASSLTDTGSSYGYTF.

This clone was counted at least ten times. The chain is built from TRBV5-8 and TRBJ1-1, with D unresolved. The V gene lost 5 bases and the J gene lost 7 bases, with 15 bases spanning the gap. This CDR3 spans 13 amino acids. Germline V gives CDR1 SGHTS, CDR2 YDEGEE. CDR3 residues: CASRHLVRLEAFF. The CDR3 nucleotides are TGTGCCAGCAGACACCTGGTCCGCCTTGAAGCTTTCTTT.

CDR3 in amino acids: CASSYHRGLSSYNEQFF. The CDR3 DNA is TGTGCCAGCAGCTATCACAGGGGCCTAAGCTCCTACAATGAGCAGTTCTTC. The rearrangement links TRBV7-9 to TRBJ2-1; 7 bases agree with TRBD1. Germline CDR1 is SEHNR and CDR2 is FQNEAQ (reference sequence). The CDR3 extends over 17 amino acids. With V trimmed by 4 bases and J by 0 bases, 9 bases remained unmatched.

The rearrangement joins TRBV28 to TRBJ1-5, with D possibly matching TRBD1 (5 bases). The V and J ends lost 7 bases and 7 bases respectively, with 17 bases between them. This CDR3 comprises 14 residues. The germline V gene has CDR1 MDHEN and CDR2 SYDVKM. The DNA for the CDR3 is TGTGCCAGCATCGTCGGGGGTACGGGGCAGCCCCAGCATTTT. Translating gives CASIVGGTGQPQHF.

V gene TRBV28 combines with J gene TRBJ1-1, with D perhaps matching TRBD1 (6 bases). Trimming shortened V by 2 bases and J by 6 bases, and 19 bases separated the two germline ends. The CDR3 totals 16 residues. The V gene's germline CDR1 is MDHEN and CDR2 SYDVKM. The CDR3 sequence is CASSLGRVRGKAEAFF. The CDR3 DNA follows: TGTGCCAGCAGTTTAGGTAGGGTGAGGGGGAAGGCTGAAGCTTTCTTT.

The chain recombines TRBV13 with TRBJ2-1; TRBD2 matches at 9 bases. The CDR3 has 17 residues. The ends lost 2 bases at V and 4 bases at J; junction bases unmatched: 9. Germline V gene data show CDR1 as PRHDT and CDR2 as FYEKMQ (reference sequence). This chain's CDR3 is CASSLWFGREGYNEQFF. CDR3 in DNA: TGTGCCAGCAGCTTATGGTTCGGGCGGGAGGGGTACAATGAGCAGTTCTTC.

CDR3 protein: CASSLPGLALGETQYF. The CDR3 coding sequence is TGTGCCAGCAGTCTCCCGGGACTAGCCTTGGGGGAGACCCAGTACTTC. The chain has TRBV28 and TRBJ2-5; 9 nucleotides align to TRBD2. Germline CDR1 is MDHEN and CDR2 is SYDVKM. CDR3 length equals 16 residues. Losses at the gene ends were 5 bases for V and 5 bases for J; bases not matched to a gene: 12. Full variable domain (outside the CDR3, taken from reference TRBV28 and TRBJ2-5): DVKVTQSSRYLVKRTGEKVFLECVQDMDHENMFWYRQDPGLGLRLIYFSYDVKMKEKGDIPEGYSVSREKKERFSLILESASTNQTSMYLCASSLPGLALGETQYFGPGTRLLVL.

J is TRBJ1-3 and V is TRBV5-4; D perhaps matches TRBD1 (5 bases). The length of the CDR3 is 14 residues. Germline assignment: CDR1 SGHNT and CDR2 YYREEE (reference sequence). V was cut by 4 bases and J by 2 bases, with 10 bases left in between. The CDR3 here is CASSPWGAGNTIYF. The CDR3 DNA follows: TGTGCCAGCAGCCCTTGGGGGGCTGGAAACACCATATATTTT.

Remarks on this clone: One end of the junction varies from germline; a read error may be responsible. The chain has TRBV5-1 and TRBJ2-5; the match to TRBD1 covers 9 bases. The CDR3 contains 16 residues. Germline V gives CDR1 SGHRS, CDR2 YFSETQ. CDR3 nucleotides: TGCGCCAGCAGCTTGGGGGGACAGGGCGCCCAAGGGACCCAGTACTTC. It yields the protein CASSLGGQGAQGTQYF.

This chain joins TRBV9 and TRBJ1-2, with a tentative D call TRBD1 (5 bases). The CDR3 has 12 amino acids. The germline V and J ends were trimmed by 3 bases and 5 bases, with 8 bases remaining between them. The germline gives CDR1 SGDLS, CDR2 YYNGEE. The CDR3 here is CASSASGYGYTF. Here the CDR3 DNA reads TGTGCCAGCAGCGCCTCAGGGTATGGCTACACCTTC.

The gene calls are TRBV2 and TRBJ2-3; 15 bases line up with TRBD2. The trim removed 7 bases at V and 3 bases at J, leaving 2 bases unmatched. Germline CDR1 and CDR2: SNHLY and FYNNEI. The CDR3 loop spans 15 amino acids. CDR3 bases: TGTGCCAGCACCGGGACTAGCGGGAGGACAGATACGCAGTATTTT. Residues: CASTGTSGRTDTQYF. The full variable domain, completed using reference TRBV2 and TRBJ2-3, is EPEVTQTPSHQVTQMGQEVILRCVPISNHLYFYWYRQILGQKVEFLVSFYNNEISEKSEIFDDQFSVERPDGSNFTLKIRSTKLEDSAMYFCASTGTSGRTDTQYFGPGTRLTVL.

This clone was observed a few times. The chain joins TRBV5-1 to TRBJ2-2, with D perhaps TRBD2 (5 bases). The CDR3 length is 15 residues. In germline, CDR1 is SGHRS, CDR2 YFSETQ. V lost 0 bases and J lost 1, with 7 bases in between. CDR3 protein: CASSLAGKNTGELFF. The CDR3 bases are TGCGCCAGCAGCTTGGCGGGAAAGAACACCGGGGAGCTGTTTTTT.

The chain couples TRBV4-3 to TRBJ2-1; 11 bases are shared with TRBD2. CDR1 is LGHNA and CDR2 is YSLEER in the germline V gene. After removal of 2 bases from V and 9 bases from J, the junction contained 21 bases not matched to a gene. There are 20 residues in the CDR3. The CDR3 loop reads CASSQQTQRPGLAVLGEQFF. The CDR3 bases are TGCGCCAGCAGCCAACAAACCCAAAGACCGGGACTAGCGGTGTTGGGTGAGCAGTTCTTC.

This clone was counted between two and nine times. This rearrangement joins TRBV5-8 to TRBJ1-1; D is ambiguous. The CDR3 has 14 residues. The germline V gene has CDR1 SGHTS and CDR2 YDEGEE. V was clipped by 0 bases and J by 0 bases, with 6 bases between them. This CDR3 reads CASSLVTLNTEAFF. The CDR3 nucleotides are TGTGCCAGCAGCTTGGTCACACTGAACACTGAAGCTTTCTTT.

The rearrangement links TRBV27 to TRBJ2-1; a possible D gene is TRBD1 (6 bases). Per germline, CDR1 MNHEY and CDR2 SMNVEV (reference sequence). Trimming pared 4 bases from V and 8 bases from J, leaving 9 bases between. The CDR3 loop spans 12 amino acids. CDR3 DNA: TGTGCCAGCAGTTGGGGACAAGATGAGCAGTTCTTC. Translated, it gives CASSWGQDEQFF.

The rearrangement links TRBV9 to TRBJ2-5; 11 bases are shared with TRBD2. Germline CDR1 SGDLS, CDR2 YYNGEE. The CDR3 loop spans 16 amino acids. V dropped 0 bases and J dropped 2; count of bases not matched to a gene: 3. CDR3 bases: TGTGCCAGCAGCGTAGTGTCTAGCGGGGGGCAAGAGACCCAGTACTTC. Its protein product is CASSVVSSGGQETQYF. Using reference TRBV9 and TRBJ2-5 for the parts outside the CDR3, the full variable domain is DSGVTQTPKHLITATGQRVTLRCSPRSGDLSVYWYQQSLDQGLQFLIQYYNGEERAKGNILERFSAQQFPDLHSELNLSSLELGDSALYFCASSVVSSGGQETQYFGPGTRLLVL.

This chain joins TRBV15 and TRBJ2-2; D is undetermined. The CDR3 length is 12 residues. Germline CDR1 LNHNV, CDR2 YYDKDF (reference sequence). With 3 bases removed from V and 4 bases from J, the gap between germline ends came to 3 bases. In DNA, the CDR3 is TGTGCCACCAGCAGGGCCACCGGGGAGCTGTTTTTT. Translating gives CATSRATGELFF.

This chain joins TRBV21-1 and TRBJ2-2; the DNA was not used to check the table's D call, TRBD1. TRBV21-1 is classified as a pseudogene. The CDR3 loop spans 17 amino acids. CDR3 nucleotides: TGTGCCAGCAGCAAAGTACGGGGACAAGGTTACACCGGGGAGCTGTTTTTT. Its translation: CASSKVRGQGYTGELFF.

The V call is TRBV6-5, the J call TRBJ1-2, with D possibly being TRBD1 (6 bases). This CDR3 comprises 15 residues. V shed 0 bases and J shed 1 base, with 9 bases lying between them. Germline V gene lookup returns CDR1 MNHEY and CDR2 SVGAGI. The CDR3 spells CASSYSKGDNYGYTF. Here the CDR3 DNA reads TGTGCCAGCAGTTACTCGAAGGGGGATAACTATGGCTACACCTTC.

V gene TRBV19 combines with J gene TRBJ2-7; D is perhaps TRBD2 (5 bases). Trimming took off 4 bases at V and 6 bases at J, with 10 bases between the two ends. CDR1 is LNHDA and CDR2 is SQIVND in the germline V gene (reference sequence). This CDR3 contains 12 residues. In DNA form, the CDR3 reads TGTGCCAGTAGTACTATACGGGGCGAGCAGTACTTC. This encodes CASSTIRGEQYF. Using reference TRBV19 and TRBJ2-7 for the parts outside the CDR3, the full variable domain is DGGITQSPKYLFRKEGQNVTLSCEQNLNHDAMYWYRQDPGQGLRLIYYSQIVNDFQKGDIAEGYSVSREKKESFPLTVTSAQKNPTAFYLCASSTIRGEQYFGPGTRLTVT.

The J gene is TRBJ1-2, the V gene TRBV5-4, with unresolved D. Germline values: CDR1 SGHNT, CDR2 YYREEE (reference sequence). The CDR3 totals 14 residues. Trimming shortened V by 0 bases and J by 2 bases, and 8 bases separated the two germline ends. The CDR3 reads CASSLAQKNYGYTF. The CDR3 DNA reads TGTGCCAGCAGCTTGGCTCAGAAAAACTATGGCTACACCTTC.

The chain uses TRBV5-1 and TRBJ1-4; no definite D call. Germline V lookup: CDR1 SGHRS, CDR2 YFSETQ. V was trimmed by 3 bases and J by 8 bases, leaving 17 bases between them. The CDR3 covers 15 residues. The CDR3: CASSSSRTAGEKLFF. As DNA, the CDR3 is TGCGCCAGCAGCTCGTCTCGTACCGCGGGCGAAAAACTGTTTTTT.

V gene TRBV5-1 combines with J gene TRBJ2-5; a weak D match, TRBD1 (5 bases). The CDR3 totals 12 residues. V was clipped by 4 bases and J by 4 bases, with 8 bases between them. Germline CDR1 reads SGHRS; CDR2 reads YFSETQ. The CDR3 spells CASSQQGETQYF. CDR3 bases: TGCGCCAGCAGCCAGCAGGGAGAGACCCAGTACTTC.

This clone was picked up one time. The chain carries TRBV19 and TRBJ2-1; 7 nucleotides match TRBD1. This CDR3 spans 16 amino acids. Trimming took 5 bases from V and 1 from J; bases not matched to a gene: 8. Per germline, CDR1 LNHDA and CDR2 SQIVND (reference sequence). The CDR3 here is CASSFYGQASYNEQFF. The CDR3 region has the DNA TGTGCCAGTAGTTTCTACGGACAGGCATCCTACAATGAGCAGTTCTTC.

This clone appeared a single time. CDR3 coding DNA: TGCGCCAGCAGCTGGACAGGGGTGAGCTCCTACGAGCAGTACTTC. This gives the protein CASSWTGVSSYEQYF. V is TRBV5-1 and J is TRBJ2-5, with 9 bases that match TRBD1. The end of the DNA aligns better with TRBJ2-7, so the J call may be wrong. This CDR3 spans 15 amino acids. Per the germline V gene, CDR1 is SGHRS and CDR2 is YFSETQ.

DNA of the CDR3: TGTGCCAGCAGCAAAACACTAGCGGGAGGGACGCTCCAGTACTTC. Translating gives CASSKTLAGGTLQYF. The chain couples TRBV7-2 to TRBJ2-5, with TRBD2 matching 13 bases. J gave up 10 bases and V 5 bases, and 10 bases lay outside the gene matches. The CDR3 length is 15 residues. Germline V CDR1 and CDR2: SGHTA, FQGNSA. The entire variable domain, with the rest obtained from reference TRBV7-2 and TRBJ2-5, is as follows: GAGVSQSPSNKVTEKGKDVELRCDPISGHTALYWYRQSLGQGLEFLIYFQGNSAPDKSGLPSDRFSAERTGGSVSTLTIQRTQQEDSAVYLCASSKTLAGGTLQYFGPGTRLLVL.

This clone showed up just once. This sequence joins TRBV14 and TRBJ2-5, with 15 bases aligning to TRBD2. The CDR3 has 19 amino acids. With 4 bases clipped from V and 1 base from J, the junction kept 10 bases outside the gene matches. The germline V gene encodes CDR1 SGHDN and CDR2 FVKESK. DNA for the CDR3: TGTGCCAGCAGCCTTGCGGGACTAGCGGGAGGAGGGGGCCAAGAGACCCAGTACTTC. Amino acid sequence: CASSLAGLAGGGGQETQYF.